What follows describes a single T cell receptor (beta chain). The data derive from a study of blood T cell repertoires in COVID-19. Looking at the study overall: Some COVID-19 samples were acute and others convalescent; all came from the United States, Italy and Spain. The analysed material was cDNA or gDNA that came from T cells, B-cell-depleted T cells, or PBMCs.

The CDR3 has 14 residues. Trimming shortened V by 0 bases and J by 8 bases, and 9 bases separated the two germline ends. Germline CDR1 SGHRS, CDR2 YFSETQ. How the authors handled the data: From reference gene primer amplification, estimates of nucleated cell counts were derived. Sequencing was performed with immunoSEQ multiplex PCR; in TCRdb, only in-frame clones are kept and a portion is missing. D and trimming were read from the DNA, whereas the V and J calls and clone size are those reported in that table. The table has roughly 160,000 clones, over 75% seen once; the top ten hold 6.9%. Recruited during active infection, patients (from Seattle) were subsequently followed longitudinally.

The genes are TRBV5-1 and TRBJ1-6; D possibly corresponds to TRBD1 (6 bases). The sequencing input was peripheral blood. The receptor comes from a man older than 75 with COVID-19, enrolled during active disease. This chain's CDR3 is CASSLVGGDSPLHF. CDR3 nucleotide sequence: TGCGCCAGCAGCTTGGTAGGGGGGGATTCACCCCTCCACTTT. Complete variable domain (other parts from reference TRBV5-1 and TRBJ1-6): KAGVTQTPRYLIKTRGQQVTLSCSPISGHRSVSWYQQTPGQGLQFLFEYFSETQRNKGNFPGRFSGRQFSNSRSEMNVSTLELGDSALYLCASSLVGGDSPLHFGNGTRLTVT.